The 13 T cell receptor beta chains listed next were all sequenced from one sample in a study of vaccination and CD4 T cells after COVID-19 (dated by TCRdb to the early 2020s). The method behind the library was PCR. The sequencing machine was an Illumina iSeq 100. DNA from cultured CD4+ T cells underwent TCR sequencing with the Oncomine TCR Beta short-read assay at the Johns Hopkins FTIC core. TCRdb reprocessing: public reads trimmed at Q25 with fastp, clones called with MiXCR, in-frame beta chains kept. Rows are unified per CDR3 protein, each entry keeping the most common DNA and genes. The sample table contains around 1,900 distinct CDR3 sequences; only one count was recorded for approximately 15% of them. The ten largest clones take up about a fifth of the sample. This specimen's treatment or condition label, per the study, means: roughly 10-day PBMC culture with coronavirus spike peptide pools or control peptides (ViraFEST assay). CD4+ T cells from unexposed donors were collected before the COVID-19 pandemic (2011-2018).

These TCRs' antigens remain unknown. Sequencing was carried out using CD4+ T cells from blood, cultured in vitro. The source is a human donor in good health.

This chain connects TRBV7-2 to TRBJ2-1; tentatively, D is TRBD2 (6 bases). The germline V and J ends were trimmed by 6 bases and 9 bases, with 15 bases remaining between them. The CDR3 has 13 residues. CDR1 is SGHTA, CDR2 FQGNSA, per germline. The CDR3 loop is CASSQGGQGEQFF. Here the CDR3 DNA reads TGTGCCAGCAGTCAGGGAGGTCAGGGTGAGCAGTTCTTC. Together with reference TRBV7-2 and TRBJ2-1, the CDR3 gives the full variable domain: GAGVSQSPSNKVTEKGKDVELRCDPISGHTALYWYRQSLGQGLEFLIYFQGNSAPDKSGLPSDRFSAERTGGSVSTLTIQRTQQEDSAVYLCASSQGGQGEQFFGPGTRLTVL.

This clonotype ranks as medium-sized. The chain carries TRBV7-2 and TRBJ2-1; 7 bases match TRBD2. CDR3 length: 15 residues. V was clipped by 1 base and J by 6 bases; unmatched bases: 6. Germline CDR1 SGHTA, CDR2 FQGNSA. CDR3 DNA sequence: TGTGCCAGCAGCTTAGTGGGGGGGGTGCTCAATGAGCAGTTCTTC. It specifies CASSLVGGVLNEQFF.

This clonotype showed up just a few times. The V call is TRBV5-1, the J call TRBJ1-1; 9 bases align to TRBD1. CDR3 length equals 14 residues. V shed 0 bases, J shed 9 bases, and the junction held 6 bases outside the gene matches. CDR1 is SGHRS, CDR2 YFSETQ, per germline. This CDR3 reads CASSLGGGQGQAFF. The CDR3 DNA reads as TGCGCCAGCAGCTTGGGGGGGGGACAGGGTCAAGCTTTCTTT. The whole variable domain, filled in from reference TRBV5-1 and TRBJ1-1, reads KAGVTQTPRYLIKTRGQQVTLSCSPISGHRSVSWYQQTPGQGLQFLFEYFSETQRNKGNFPGRFSGRQFSNSRSEMNVSTLELGDSALYLCASSLGGGQGQAFFGQGTRLTVV.

This clonotype qualifies as medium-sized. The chain uses TRBV28 and TRBJ1-6; D not certain. Germline CDR1 reads MDHEN; CDR2 reads SYDVKM. V lost 0 bases to trimming and J lost 3 bases, with 12 bases between them. The CDR3 is 17 amino acids. The DNA for the CDR3 is TGTGCCAGCAGTTTATGGGGGAAAGGGATCTATAATTCACCCCTCCACTTT. Translated, it gives CASSLWGKGIYNSPLHF.

The chain uses TRBV6-4 and TRBJ1-4; D call uncertain. V lost 0 bases to trimming and J lost 8 bases, with 7 bases between them. This CDR3 has 13 residues. CDR1 is MRHNA, CDR2 SNTAGT, per germline. As DNA, the CDR3 is TGTGCCAGCAGTGACTCACGAGGAGAAAAACTGTTTTTT. It codes for CASSDSRGEKLFF.

This clonotype was seen only a few times. V usage is TRBV28 and J usage is TRBJ2-1, with 8 positions matching TRBD2. CDR3 length equals 11 residues. Germline V gives CDR1 MDHEN, CDR2 SYDVKM. The chain's CDR3 is CTTSDYNEQFF. Here the CDR3 DNA reads TGTACGACTAGCGACTACAATGAGCAGTTCTTC.

To note about this clonotype: This may stem from a read error, because a much larger clone lies one nucleotide away. The chain combines TRBV20-1 with TRBJ2-3; D ambiguous. Between the trimmed V and J ends, which lost 5 bases and 6 bases, there was a span of 18 bases. This CDR3 comprises 14 residues. CDR1 is DFQATT and CDR2 is SNEGSKA in the germline V gene (reference sequence). The CDR3 DNA is TGCAGTGCTGTTCCAGGAAGTGGCATGGATACGCAGTATTTT. Encoded protein: CSAVPGSGMDTQYF.

This clonotype is categorized as medium-sized. This chain joins TRBV2 and TRBJ1-2, with 7 positions matching TRBD1. V dropped 4 bases and J dropped 5; count of bases not matched to a gene: 7. Per germline, CDR1 SNHLY and CDR2 FYNNEI. CDR3 length: 14 amino acids. CDR3 sequence (DNA): TGTGCCAGCAGTGTACAGGGGCCAGGGTATGGCTACACCTTC. It translates to CASSVQGPGYGYTF.

Concerning this clonotype: A read error may produce the germline difference seen at one junction end. The chain links TRBV10-3 to TRBJ2-7; unclear D gene. The germline V gene has CDR1 ENHRY and CDR2 SYGVKD. The CDR3 runs 13 residues. CDR3 protein: CVISDYSPGEQYF. The CDR3, as DNA: TGTGTCATCAGTGATTATTCACCAGGCGAGCAGTACTTC.

This clonotype ranks as medium-sized. The gene calls are TRBV11-2 and TRBJ2-7, with D possibly TRBD2 on 5 matching bases. Germline-derived CDR1 and CDR2 are SGHAT and FQNNGV. The CDR3 length is 15 residues. V dropped 5 bases and J dropped 2 bases, with 16 bases sitting between them. Written as DNA, the CDR3 is TGTGCCAGCAGCCCAAGGTCCAGGAGGACCTACGAGCAGTACTTC. It translates to CASSPRSRRTYEQYF.

In its sample, this clonotype is medium-sized (0.01 to 0.1%). The rearrangement links TRBV20-1 to TRBJ2-7; a weak D match, TRBD2 (7 bases). Germline CDR1 reads DFQATT; CDR2 reads SNEGSKA (reference sequence). Deletions cut 3 bases from V and 4 bases from J, with 13 bases between. This CDR3 contains 13 residues. The CDR3 protein is CSASPGGGYEQYF. The CDR3 nucleotides are TGCAGTGCTAGTCCGGGGGGCGGGTACGAGCAGTACTTC.

The chain carries TRBV30 and TRBJ1-5; tentative D call: TRBD1 (5 bases). The V gene lost 2 bases and the J gene lost 2 bases, with 7 bases spanning the gap. The CDR3 has 13 amino acids. Looked up from germline, CDR1 is GTSNPN and CDR2 is SVGIG (reference sequence). Here the CDR3 reads CAWSQGGNQPQHF. The CDR3 DNA reads as TGTGCCTGGAGTCAAGGGGGCAATCAGCCCCAGCATTTT.

This clonotype was seen a handful of times. The J gene is TRBJ1-4, the V gene TRBV6-5; possible D gene TRBD1, 6 bases. CDR1 and CDR2 from the germline V gene are MNHEY and SVGAGI. The CDR3 is 15 residues long. Trimming left V 2 bases short and J 8 bases short, with 15 bases between. The CDR3 sequence: CASSYGRGAREKLFF. The CDR3 DNA reads TGTGCCAGCAGTTACGGGCGGGGGGCGCGAGAAAAACTGTTTTTT.